The subject of this entry is one TCR beta chain. Per germline, CDR1 SEHNR and CDR2 FQNEAQ (reference sequence). The ends lost 5 bases at V and 3 bases at J; junction bases unmatched: 6. The CDR3 sequence is 14 residues long. As processed by the authors: Cell counts per sample came from amplifying reference gene primers. Assay used: immunoSEQ multiplex PCR; TCRdb lists only in-frame clones, some missing. V and J calls and clone size are copied from that table; D and trimming were computed from the DNA. The sample yields about 250,000 clones, around four fifths seen once. This sample is part of a study of blood T cell repertoires in COVID-19. The wider study: The United States, Italy and Spain provided the acute and convalescent COVID-19 samples. Sample material is recorded as cDNA or gDNA derived from T cells, B-cell-depleted T cells, or PBMCs.

The sample was peripheral blood. This receptor was taken from a man aged 40-49 years with active or convalescent COVID-19. This sequence joins TRBV7-9 and TRBJ1-1, with 7 nucleotides matching TRBD1. CDR3: CASSATQGHTEAFF. The DNA of the CDR3 is TGTGCCAGCAGCGCAACACAGGGGCACACTGAAGCTTTCTTT.